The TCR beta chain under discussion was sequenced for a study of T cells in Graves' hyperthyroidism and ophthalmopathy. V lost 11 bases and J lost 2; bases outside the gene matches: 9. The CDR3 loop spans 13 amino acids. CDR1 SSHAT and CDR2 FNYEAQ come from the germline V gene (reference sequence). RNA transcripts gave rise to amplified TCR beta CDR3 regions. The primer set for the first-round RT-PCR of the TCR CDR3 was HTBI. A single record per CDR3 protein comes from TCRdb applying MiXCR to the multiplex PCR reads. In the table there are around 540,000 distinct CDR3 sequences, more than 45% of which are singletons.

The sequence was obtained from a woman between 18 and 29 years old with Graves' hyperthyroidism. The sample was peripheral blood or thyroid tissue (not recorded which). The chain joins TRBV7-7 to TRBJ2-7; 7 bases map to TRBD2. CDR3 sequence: CAPIPGRPYEQYF. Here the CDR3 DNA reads TGTGCCCCCATTCCCGGGAGGCCCTACGAGCAGTACTTC.